The 20 T cell receptor beta chains below were found in one sample sequenced in a study of post-analysis software for immune sequencing data. Their antigen targets remain unknown. Study results and caveats: The five TRBV segments detected at higher frequency in patients than in controls included TRBV5-6, TRBV5-1 and TRBV20-1.

Included in the TCR beta cDNA libraries were unique molecular identifiers. TCRdb reprocessed the PCR reads with MiXCR, giving one entry per CDR3 protein. The table records fewer than 700,000 distinct CDR3 sequences, 44% of them present only once. The source material was blood. Receptors originate from a girl aged 5-17 years with multiple sclerosis.

There are a few counts of this clonotype. The CDR3 here is CASRLGQQQPQHF. The CDR3 DNA follows: TGTGCCAGCAGATTGGGACAGCAACAGCCCCAGCATTTT. The V and J genes are TRBV6-6 and TRBJ1-5, with TRBD1 matching over 7 bases. CDR1 and CDR2 from the germline V gene are MNHNY and SVGAGI (reference sequence). The length of the CDR3 is 13 residues. V lost 6 bases and J lost 7; bases outside the gene matches: 6.

This clonotype was seen only a few times. The rearrangement joins TRBV5-6 to TRBJ2-7; D tentatively fits TRBD1 or TRBD2 (5 bases each). From germline, CDR1 is SGHDT and CDR2 YYEEEE. V lost 3 bases to trimming and J lost 0 bases, with 25 bases between them. The CDR3 runs to 19 residues. CDR3 coding DNA: TGTGCCAGCAGCTCATTTTCCGGGACGTCCGAGAACCCCTCCTACGAGCAGTACTTC. Translated: CASSSFSGTSENPSYEQYF.

This chain joins TRBV29-1 and TRBJ2-3; unclear D gene. The CDR3 is 16 amino acids. The V gene's germline CDR1 is SQVTM and CDR2 ANQGSEA. V was clipped by 4 bases and J by 0 bases, with 17 bases between them. The CDR3 spells CSVVHKTFASTDTQYF. Here the CDR3 DNA reads TGCAGCGTTGTTCACAAGACATTTGCTAGCACAGATACGCAGTATTTT.

The chain links TRBV6-1 to TRBJ2-1; 8 bases are shared with TRBD1. Looked up from germline, CDR1 is MNHNS and CDR2 is SASEGT. V dropped 8 bases and J dropped 7; count of bases not matched to a gene: 7. This CDR3 has 13 residues. The CDR3, as DNA: TGTGCCAGCGGGGACAGGTATTGGAATGAGCAGTTCTTC. Translated, it gives CASGDRYWNEQFF.

This chain joins TRBV20-1 and TRBJ2-7; 9 bases are shared with TRBD1. The CDR3 has 17 residues. V lost 2 bases to trimming and J lost 1 base; unmatched junction nucleotides: 12. Germline CDR1 and CDR2: DFQATT and SNEGSKA (reference sequence). The CDR3 nucleotides read TGCAGTGCTAGATCCACCCTGACAGGGGGACTATCCTACGAGCAGTACTTC. Translation: CSARSTLTGGLSYEQYF.

The rearrangement uses TRBV12-3 or TRBV12-4 and TRBJ2-3; a weak D match, TRBD1 (6 bases). V lost 7 bases and J lost 2, with 10 bases in between. The CDR3 extends over 13 amino acids. CDR3 protein: CASIGTNTDTQYF. CDR3 bases: TGTGCCAGCATCGGGACAAACACAGATACGCAGTATTTT.

The chain couples TRBV29-1 to TRBJ2-7; D possibly uses TRBD1 or TRBD2 (5 bases each). Trimming took off 6 bases at V and 5 bases at J, with 20 bases between the two ends. Germline V gene lookup returns CDR1 SQVTM and CDR2 ANQGSEA. This CDR3 has 14 amino acids. The CDR3 reads CSVTRDGALHEQYF. The DNA for the CDR3 is TGCAGCGTGACCCGGGACGGGGCTTTGCACGAGCAGTACTTC.

The chain links TRBV27 to TRBJ1-4; tentatively, D is TRBD1 (5 bases). V lost 5 bases, J lost 3 bases, and 19 bases lay in between. CDR3 length: 17 amino acids. The V gene's germline CDR1 is MNHEY and CDR2 SMNVEV (reference sequence). CDR3 DNA: TGTGCCAGCAGTCCATGGGTAGGGGCGCGGGCTAATGAAAAACTGTTTTTT. Its protein product is CASSPWVGARANEKLFF.

This clonotype was picked up one time. The chain is built from TRBV11-3 and TRBJ2-1; 10 bases line up with TRBD2. The CDR3 contains 16 residues. The junction had 11 bases not matched to a gene; V was cut back by 6 bases and J by 6 bases. In germline, CDR1 is SGHNT, CDR2 YENEEA. This CDR3 reads CASSPPTSGIRNEQFF. The CDR3, as DNA: TGTGCCAGCAGTCCTCCAACTAGCGGGATACGCAATGAGCAGTTCTTC. Full variable domain (outside the CDR3, taken from reference TRBV11-3 and TRBJ2-1): EAGVVQSPRYKIIEKKQPVAFWCNPISGHNTLYWYLQNLGQGPELLIRYENEEAVDDSQLPKDRFSAERLKGVDSTLKIQPAELGDSAVYLCASSPPTSGIRNEQFFGPGTRLTVL.

The chain recombines TRBV7-6 with TRBJ2-7; 11 bases fit TRBD2. The CDR3 covers 15 residues. Germline V CDR1 and CDR2: SGHVS, FNYEAQ. Losses at the gene ends were 5 bases for V and 4 bases for J; bases not matched to a gene: 7. DNA of the CDR3: TGTGCCAGCAGCAGCCTAGCGGGGGGTGGATACGAGCAGTACTTC. It translates to CASSSLAGGGYEQYF. Drawing the rest from reference TRBV7-6 and TRBJ2-7, the complete variable domain is GAGVSQSPRYKVTKRGQDVALRCDPISGHVSLYWYRQALGQGPEFLTYFNYEAQQDKSGLPNDRFSAERPEGSISTLTIQRTEQRDSAMYRCASSSLAGGGYEQYFGPGTRLTVT.

The chain combines TRBV25-1 with TRBJ1-5; D is undetermined. The CDR3 runs 13 residues. Per the germline V gene, CDR1 is MGHDK and CDR2 is SYGVNS. V lost 4 bases and J lost 9, with 13 bases in between. The CDR3 reads CASSVAEKMPQHF. CDR3 DNA sequence: TGTGCCAGCAGTGTGGCCGAGAAGATGCCCCAGCATTTT. Variable domain in full (rest from reference TRBV25-1 and TRBJ1-5): EADIYQTPRYLVIGTGKKITLECSQTMGHDKMYWYQQDPGMELHLIHYSYGVNSTEKGDLSSESTVSRIRTEHFPLTLESARPSHTSQYLCASSVAEKMPQHFGDGTRLSIL.

This clonotype has more than one count but fewer than ten. This chain uses TRBV5-5 with TRBJ2-5; perhaps TRBD1 as D (5 bases). Trimming shortened V by 3 bases and J by 0 bases, and 9 bases separated the two germline ends. In germline, CDR1 is SGHKS, CDR2 YYEKEE (reference sequence). This CDR3 is built from 14 residues. CDR3 amino acids: CASSSTEYQETQYF. In DNA form, the CDR3 reads TGTGCCAGCAGCTCGACAGAGTACCAAGAGACCCAGTACTTC.

CDR3: CASSSIPDRGRETQYF. CDR3 nucleotides: TGTGCCAGCAGTTCCATTCCCGACAGGGGGAGAGAGACCCAGTACTTC. The chain recombines TRBV12-3 or TRBV12-4 with TRBJ2-5; the match to TRBD1 covers 9 bases. V shed 4 bases and J 4 bases; nucleotides not matched to a gene: 10. The CDR3 has 16 residues.

The rearrangement joins TRBV4-1 to TRBJ2-2; no firm D call. The germline gives CDR1 MGHRA, CDR2 YSYEKL. The CDR3 covers 15 residues. Deletions cut 1 base from V and 6 bases from J, with 12 bases between. CDR3 nucleotides: TGCGCCAGCAGCCAAGGGGTTTATGGGGCCGGGGAGCTGTTTTTT. Protein sequence: CASSQGVYGAGELFF.

V usage is TRBV4-1 and J usage is TRBJ1-2; D possibly corresponds to TRBD1 (6 bases). CDR1 is MGHRA and CDR2 is YSYEKL in the germline V gene. The V end was cut by 0 bases, the J end by 5 bases, with 13 bases between. The CDR3 loop spans 15 amino acids. In nucleotides, the CDR3 is TGCGCCAGCAGCCAAGATCCCGCCAGGGGATATGGCTACACCTTC. The encoded protein is CASSQDPARGYGYTF.

This clonotype was observed a few times. The V call is TRBV20-1, the J call TRBJ2-1; 7 positions match TRBD2. V shed 6 bases, J shed 3 bases, and the junction held 8 bases outside the gene matches. Germline CDR1 and CDR2: DFQATT and SNEGSKA (reference sequence). CDR3 length: 14 amino acids. This CDR3 is CSAVGGGIYNEQFF. The CDR3 region has the DNA TGCAGTGCGGTGGGCGGGGGAATCTACAATGAGCAGTTCTTC.

This clonotype has just a few counts. For the CDR3, the DNA is TGTGCCAGCAGCTTACTAGTCGGGAGTGTAGCAGATACGCAGTATTTT. It codes for CASSLLVGSVADTQYF. The V call is TRBV11-3, the J call TRBJ2-3; maybe TRBD2 (6 bases). Looked up from germline, CDR1 is SGHNT and CDR2 is YENEEA. Trimming left V 2 bases short and J 4 bases short, with 16 bases between. CDR3 length equals 16 residues.

The chain recombines TRBV5-1 with TRBJ1-1; D perhaps matches TRBD1 (5 bases). CDR3 length equals 15 residues. Germline CDR1 and CDR2: SGHRS and YFSETQ. Trimming removed 2 bases at V and 0 bases at J, with 11 bases between. In DNA form, the CDR3 reads TGCGCCAGCAGCTTCATACAGGTTGTGAACACTGAAGCTTTCTTT. This codes for CASSFIQVVNTEAFF.

This clonotype was counted only a few times. The genes are TRBV29-1 and TRBJ2-4; 7 positions agree with TRBD1. TRBJ2-5 matches the DNA end more closely, so the J call is doubtful. This CDR3 contains 13 residues. Per the germline V gene, CDR1 is SQVTM and CDR2 is ANQGSEA. The CDR3 nucleotides read TGCACCACCTCAGGGGGTTCGGGCGAGACCCAGTACTTC. It is translated as CTTSGGSGETQYF.

Turning to this clonotype: A single base separates this from a much larger clone, so it may be a read error. The conserved phenylalanine or tryptophan normally closing the CDR3 is absent here, so this likely arose from a read error. The chain carries TRBV5-6 and TRBJ2-1, with a weak D call TRBD2 (5 bases). The CDR3 has 13 amino acids. CDR1 and CDR2 (germline): SGHDT, YYEEEE. Between the trimmed V and J ends, which lost 1 base and 9 bases, there was a span of 11 bases. CDR3 sequence: CASSLIPRGEQFL. The CDR3 DNA sequence: TGTGCCAGCAGCTTGATCCCCCGGGGTGAGCAGTTCTTA.